This entry lists 29 T cell receptor beta chains sequenced from one sample in a study of tissue T cells after allogeneic stem cell transplantation. The assay was immunoSEQ multiplex PCR, and TCRdb's table has in-frame clones only and misses some. The repertoire holds 1,500 to 2,000 clones, 45% to 55% seen once, with approximately 30% in the top ten. Time point of the sample: mouse harvest day 14 after allogeneic transplant. Mouse grafts combined 10^7 T-cell-depleted bone marrow cells with 10^6 splenic CD5+ T cells. Sample: gut tissue. All receptors derive from a female BALB/c mouse given C57BL/6 T cells with graft-versus-host disease after an allogeneic hematopoietic cell transplant.

With respect to this clone: A read error likely explains this, since a far larger clone differs by one base. Gene names are mouse gene names. The CDR3 goes on 1 residue after the read ends, and that part is filled in from the germline J gene. The chain combines TRBV12-2 with TRBJ2-7; TRBD2 matches 11 bases. The CDR3 contains 15 residues. From germline, CDR1 is SGHLS and CDR2 HYDKME. Trimming removed 4 bases from V and 5 bases from J; junction bases left unmatched: 9. Partial CDR3 DNA: TGTGCCAGCTCGCCGGACTGGGGGGCTCCCAATGAACAGTAC. This codes for CASSPDWGAPNEQY. The whole CDR3 protein reads CASSPDWGAPNEQYF.

This clone was seen more than once but under ten times. The gene names given are mouse names. The read halts 1 residue ahead of the CDR3 end, with the missing end drawn from the germline J gene. The chain carries TRBV16 and TRBJ1-5; 10 bases align to TRBD1. The germline CDR1 and CDR2 sequences are SGHSA and FRNQAP. The J segment lost 4 bases and the V segment lost 5 bases, leaving 5 bases of the junction unmatched. The CDR3 extends over 15 amino acids. CDR3 DNA (partial): TGTGCAAGCAGCCCCCGGGACAGGGGAAACCAGGCTCCGCTT. Its protein product is CASSPRDRGNQAPL. The CDR3 as a whole reads CASSPRDRGNQAPLF.

Regarding this clone: Mouse germline and gene names are used. From the germline J gene comes the end of the CDR3, since the read stops 1 residue before it. The gene calls are TRBV5 and TRBJ2-5, with 14 bases matching TRBD2. V dropped 4 bases and J dropped 5; count of bases not matched to a gene: 2. The V gene's germline CDR1 is LGHNA and CDR2 YNLKQL (reference sequence). The CDR3 runs to 15 residues. The sequenced part of the CDR3 DNA is TGTGCCAGCAGCCTCGGGACTGGGGGGGCAGACACCCAGTAC. As protein: CASSLGTGGADTQY. The complete CDR3 reads CASSLGTGGADTQYF.

This clone turned up a few times. Mouse names are used for the genes. The read terminates 1 residue ahead of where the CDR3 ends, so the germline J gene completes it. This chain joins TRBV26 and TRBJ1-1; maybe TRBD1 (6 bases). CDR1 is KGHPV and CDR2 is FQNQEV in the germline V gene (reference sequence). V shed 4 bases and J shed 0 bases, with 9 bases lying between them. The CDR3 length is 14 residues. CDR3 DNA (partial): TGTGCCAGCAGTCGGGGACAATCAAACACAGAAGTCTTC. Encoded protein: CASSRGQSNTEVF. The CDR3, in full, reads CASSRGQSNTEVFF.

This clone was detected a few times. The germline and genes are mouse ones. From the germline J gene comes the end of the CDR3, since the read stops 1 residue before it. This rearrangement joins TRBV12-1 to TRBJ1-6; D gene uncertain. TRBJ1-6 is marked as an open reading frame, function uncertain. Trimming cost V 0 bases and J 0 bases, with 5 bases left between them. There are 15 residues in the CDR3. Germline V gene sequence: CDR1 SGHSN, CDR2 HYEKVE. The CDR3 loop reads CASSLQNSYNSPLYF. The part of the CDR3 DNA that was read is TGTGCCAGCTCTCTCCAGAATTCCTATAATTCGCCCCTCTAC.

As to this clone: The genes are named according to mouse. Read sequence stops 1 residue before the CDR3 end, and the germline J gene provides the missing end. This chain uses TRBV23 with TRBJ1-3; the table gives TRBD1 as D, unverified against the DNA. The CDR3 contains 15 residues. The germline V gene encodes CDR1 KGHTA and CDR2 FQNQQP. The CDR3 DNA, read in part, is TGCTCCAGCAGTCAAAACAGGGGATCTGGAAATACGCTCTAT. Translated, it gives CSSSQNRGSGNTLY. The entire CDR3 is CSSSQNRGSGNTLYF.

Note on this clone: Gene names follow the mouse nomenclature. The sequenced fragment ends 1 residue before the CDR3 boundary, so the rest is inferred from the germline J gene. This chain uses TRBV12-1 with TRBJ2-3, with D perhaps matching TRBD2 (5 bases). The CDR3 runs 15 residues. The V gene lost 2 bases and the J gene lost 0 bases, with 11 bases spanning the gap. Per the germline V gene, CDR1 is SGHSN and CDR2 is HYEKVE. CDR3 DNA (partial): TGTGCCAGCTCTCCCGGACTCCTTAGTGCAGAAACGCTGTAT. It is translated as CASSPGLLSAETLY. The entire CDR3 is CASSPGLLSAETLYF.

Regarding this clone: Any gene name here is a mouse gene name. The read ends 1 residue shy of where the CDR3 ends; the end is completed using the germline J gene. The genes are TRBV3 and TRBJ2-3; 7 bases match TRBD1. The germline CDR1 and CDR2 sequences are SNHLY and FYNGKV (reference sequence). The trim removed 7 bases at V and 3 bases at J, leaving 7 bases unmatched. The CDR3 loop spans 14 amino acids. The CDR3 loop reads CASTPTGRAETLYF. Incomplete CDR3 DNA: TGTGCCAGCACCCCGACAGGGAGAGCAGAAACGCTGTAT.

This clone was seen only a few times. Genes here carry mouse names. The sequenced fragment ends 1 residue before the CDR3 boundary, so the rest is inferred from the germline J gene. The chain links TRBV13-1 to TRBJ1-4, with a tentative D call TRBD1 (5 bases). V lost 2 bases to trimming and J lost 0 bases, with 8 bases between them. CDR3 length: 15 residues. CDR1 is NSHNY, CDR2 SYGAGN, per germline. CDR3 region: CASSEGEISNERLFF. Partial CDR3 DNA: TGTGCCAGCAGTGAAGGGGAAATTTCCAACGAAAGATTATTT.

Concerning this clone itself: The gene symbols are mouse symbols. Read sequence stops 1 residue before the CDR3 end, and the germline J gene provides the missing end. This chain links TRBV29 with TRBJ2-5; weak D call: TRBD2 (6 bases). V was shortened by 0 bases and J by 6 bases, with 10 bases between the two germline ends. This CDR3 has 14 amino acids. Germline V CDR1 and CDR2: MSHET, SYDVDS. The part of the CDR3 DNA that was read is TGTGCTAGCAGTTTATCGGGACTACGGGACACCCAGTAC. This codes for CASSLSGLRDTQY. The whole CDR3 sequence reads CASSLSGLRDTQYF.

This clone counts as large. Gene names and germline match the mouse. The read stops 1 residue short of the end of the CDR3; the missing end is completed from the germline J gene. The chain has TRBV26 and TRBJ1-2; D gene uncertain. Trimming removed 7 bases from V and 0 bases from J, with 6 bases in between. The CDR3 totals 12 residues. From germline, CDR1 is KGHPV and CDR2 FQNQEV (reference sequence). Partial CDR3 DNA: TGTGCCAGCACACAGTCAAACTCCGACTACACC. This codes for CASTQSNSDYT. The whole CDR3 sequence is CASTQSNSDYTF.

This clone was observed a handful of times. All gene names here are mouse names. Coverage ceases 1 residue before the CDR3 finishes, and the germline J gene fills in the end. The rearrangement joins TRBV26 to TRBJ1-4, with 12 bases fitting TRBD1. CDR1 KGHPV and CDR2 FQNQEV come from the germline V gene (reference sequence). V shed 3 bases and J 7 bases; nucleotides not matched to a gene: 3. The CDR3 extends over 15 amino acids. CDR3 DNA, as far as it was read: TGTGCCAGCAGTCTTGGGACAGGGGGCGGCGAAAGATTATTT. This translates into CASSLGTGGGERLF. The CDR3, in full, reads CASSLGTGGGERLFF.

There are a few counts of this clone. Gene names are the mouse ones. The read ends 1 residue shy of where the CDR3 ends; the end is completed using the germline J gene. This rearrangement joins TRBV12-2 to TRBJ2-5, with 11 bases lining up with TRBD2. There are 15 residues in the CDR3. CDR1 SGHLS and CDR2 HYDKME come from the germline V gene. V dropped 3 bases and J dropped 3; count of bases not matched to a gene: 4. The CDR3 reads CASSSGTGGQDTQYF. CDR3 bases read: TGTGCCAGCTCTTCCGGGACTGGGGGACAAGACACCCAGTAC.

Relative to its sample, this clone is large. The germline and genes are mouse ones. The CDR3 extends 1 residue past the end of the read, so its final part is completed from the germline J gene. The chain carries TRBV13-1 and TRBJ1-2; 9 nucleotides align to TRBD1. CDR1 NSHNY and CDR2 SYGAGN come from the germline V gene. J was trimmed by 6 bases and V by 3 bases; bases with no gene match: 3. The CDR3 spans 13 residues. The CDR3 protein is CASSGGQGPDYTF. The DNA read from the CDR3 is TGTGCCAGCAGTGGGGGACAGGGACCCGACTACACC.

This clone is categorized as large. Any gene name here is a mouse gene name. CDR3 bases read: TGTGCCAGCAGTGAACGGACAGGCCATGCTGAGCAGTTC. It yields the protein CASSERTGHAEQF. From start to end, the CDR3 is CASSERTGHAEQFF. The chain is built from TRBV13-3 and TRBJ2-1; 7 bases line up with TRBD1. The CDR3 end is not reached by the read, which stops 1 residue before it; the germline J gene fills it in. Germline V gene lookup returns CDR1 NNHDY and CDR2 SYVADS. V lost 2 bases to trimming and J lost 5 bases; unmatched junction nucleotides: 4. This CDR3 is 14 amino acids long.

Remarks on this clone: Gene names and germline refer to mouse. Read coverage stops 1 residue before the CDR3 terminus; the germline J gene supplies the remainder. The chain is built from TRBV15 and TRBJ2-2; possibly TRBD1 or TRBD2 for D (6 bases each). CDR1 and CDR2 from the germline V gene are SGHND and FRSKSL. CDR3 length: 13 residues. The V gene lost 3 bases and the J gene lost 6 bases, with 8 bases spanning the gap. The CDR3: CASSFGGAGQLYF. CDR3 DNA, as far as it was read: TGTGCCAGCAGTTTTGGGGGCGCCGGGCAGCTCTAC.

This clone showed up just a few times. Mouse gene names apply. From the germline J gene comes the end of the CDR3, since the read stops 1 residue before it. The chain has TRBV29 and TRBJ1-2; TRBD1 matches 8 bases. The CDR3 is 14 amino acids. Losses at the gene ends were 4 bases for V and 2 bases for J; bases not matched to a gene: 3. In germline, CDR1 is MSHET, CDR2 SYDVDS. The CDR3 loop is CASSYGQGNSDYTF. Partial CDR3 DNA: TGTGCTAGCAGTTACGGACAGGGCAACTCCGACTACACC.

This clone was seen a handful of times. The listed genes are named as in mouse. From the germline J gene comes the end of the CDR3, since the read stops 1 residue before it. This chain links TRBV2 with TRBJ1-1; no clear D gene. Germline V gene sequence: CDR1 LGHNA, CDR2 YSYQKL. V was trimmed by 0 bases and J by 0 bases, leaving 5 bases between them. This CDR3 contains 14 residues. This CDR3 is CASSQEGQNTEVFF. The CDR3 DNA, read in part, is TGTGCCAGCAGCCAAGAAGGACAGAACACAGAAGTCTTC. Drawing the rest from reference TRBV2 and TRBJ1-1, the complete variable domain is DPKIIQKPKYLVAVTGSEKILICEQYLGHNAMYWYRQSAKKPLEFMFSYSYQKLMDNQTASSRFQPQSSKKNHLDLQITALKPDDSATYFCASSQEGQNTEVFFGKGTRLTVV.

This clone was detected only a few times. Gene names follow the mouse nomenclature. Read data end 1 residue before the CDR3 end; the end is taken from the germline J gene. The V and J genes are TRBV12-2 and TRBJ2-3; TRBD2 agrees at 10 bases. Germline CDR1 SGHLS, CDR2 HYDKME. The CDR3 is 16 residues long. The V segment lost 0 bases and the J segment 2 bases; nucleotides outside the gene matches: 4. CDR3 bases read: TGTGCCAGCTCTCTCGCCTGGGGGGGCGCTGCAGAAACGCTGTAT. Translation gives CASSLAWGGAAETLY. The whole CDR3 reads CASSLAWGGAAETLYF.

On this clone itself: Gene names and germline refer to mouse. The CDR3 end lies 1 residue beyond the end of the read and is filled in from the germline J gene. This chain links TRBV3 with TRBJ1-4; TRBD1 might be the D (6 bases). The CDR3 is 14 amino acids. V lost 5 bases to trimming and J lost 3 bases, with 10 bases between them. The germline V gene has CDR1 SNHLY and CDR2 FYNGKV (reference sequence). The sequenced CDR3 bases are TGTGCCAGCAGCCTACAGGGAACCAACGAAAGATTATTT. Its translation is CASSLQGTNERLF. The full CDR3 reads CASSLQGTNERLFF.

In its sample, this clone was seen a few times. The gene symbols are mouse symbols. The missing CDR3 end, 1 residue past where the read stops, is filled in from the germline J gene. The chain joins TRBV15 to TRBJ2-4, with 11 bases lining up with TRBD2. The CDR3 is made up of 14 amino acids. V lost 4 bases, J lost 3 bases, and 0 bases stayed unmatched. Germline-derived CDR1 and CDR2 are SGHND and FRSKSL. CDR3 amino acids: CASSWTGGQNTLYF. The CDR3 bases that were read are TGTGCCAGCAGTTGGACTGGGGGGCAAAACACCTTGTAC.

With regard to this clone: Gene names are mouse gene names. Sequencing ends 1 residue short of the CDR3 end; the germline J gene provides the rest. The gene calls are TRBV26 and TRBJ1-2; D is unresolved. Trimming left V 4 bases short and J 1 base short, with 7 bases between. CDR1 is KGHPV, CDR2 FQNQEV, per germline (reference sequence). There are 13 residues in the CDR3. CDR3 residues: CASSPRQNSDYTF. CDR3 DNA, as far as it was read: TGTGCCAGCAGTCCCCGCCAAAACTCCGACTACACC.

Relative to its sample, this clone is medium-sized. These gene names are mouse names. From the germline J gene comes the end of the CDR3, since the read stops 1 residue before it. The J gene is TRBJ1-4, the V gene TRBV20, with D maybe TRBD1 (6 bases). This CDR3 spans 13 amino acids. V lost 3 bases, J lost 3 bases, and 8 bases lay in between. Germline loops: CDR1 GFQATS, CDR2 STVNSAI. The CDR3 sequence: CGASGGPNERLFF. Partial CDR3 DNA: TGTGGTGCTAGTGGGGGGCCCAACGAAAGATTATTT.

This clone was seen more than once but under ten times. Gene names follow the mouse nomenclature. From the germline J gene comes the end of the CDR3, since the read stops 1 residue before it. The chain carries TRBV26 and TRBJ2-7; D is unresolved. The V end was cut by 0 bases, the J end by 0 bases, with 6 bases between. There are 14 residues in the CDR3. Germline values: CDR1 KGHPV, CDR2 FQNQEV (reference sequence). This CDR3 reads CASSLSGSSYEQYF. The DNA read from the CDR3 is TGTGCCAGCAGTCTGTCCGGGAGCTCCTATGAACAGTAC.

Note on this clone: The listed genes are named as in mouse. The CDR3 is cut off 1 residue early in the read; its end comes from the germline J gene. The chain links TRBV26 to TRBJ1-1; 10 bases are shared with TRBD1. The CDR3 has 14 amino acids. CDR1 KGHPV and CDR2 FQNQEV come from the germline V gene (reference sequence). J was trimmed by 3 bases and V by 2 bases; bases with no gene match: 0. The CDR3 spells CASSLGQGDTEVFF. The sequenced CDR3 bases are TGTGCCAGCAGTCTGGGACAGGGGGACACAGAAGTCTTC.

Remarks on this clone: The gene symbols are mouse symbols. Coverage ceases 1 residue before the CDR3 finishes, and the germline J gene fills in the end. The V gene is TRBV3, the J gene TRBJ2-7; 11 nucleotides align to TRBD2. The CDR3 contains 15 residues. The V gene's germline CDR1 is SNHLY and CDR2 FYNGKV (reference sequence). V dropped 8 bases and J dropped 5; count of bases not matched to a gene: 11. The CDR3 loop is CASSPDWGASNEQYF. The DNA read from the CDR3 is TGTGCCAGCTCGCCGGACTGGGGGGCTTCCAATGAACAGTAC.

With regard to this clone: Mouse gene names and germline throughout. The read falls 1 residue short of the CDR3 end, and the missing part is taken from the germline J gene. This rearrangement joins TRBV23 to TRBJ1-3; the D call TRBD1 from the table was never checked on the DNA. The CDR3 runs 16 residues. The germline V gene encodes CDR1 KGHTA and CDR2 FQNQQP. The CDR3 sequence: CSSSQGQGPSGNTLYF. The CDR3 bases that were read are TGCTCCAGCAGTCAGGGACAGGGTCCTTCTGGAAATACGCTCTAT.

This clone rates as large (0.1 to 1%). The gene names given are mouse names. The sequenced fragment ends 1 residue before the CDR3 boundary, so the rest is inferred from the germline J gene. The rearrangement uses TRBV19 and TRBJ1-4; D remains unclear. Trimming removed 4 bases at V and 1 base at J, with 8 bases between. CDR1 and CDR2 (germline): FNHDT, SITEND (reference sequence). There are 14 residues in the CDR3. This chain's CDR3 is CASSPTNSNERLFF. The sequenced part of the CDR3 DNA is TGTGCCAGCAGTCCGACAAATTCCAACGAAAGATTATTT.

With regard to this clone: At one of its ends the junction is not consistent with the germline gene, which may arise from a read error. The genes and germline here are from mouse. The CDR3 end is not reached by the read, which stops 1 residue before it; the germline J gene fills it in. The gene calls are TRBV13-3 and TRBJ2-7; the D gene is possibly TRBD2 (5 bases). Looked up from germline, CDR1 is NNHDY and CDR2 is SYVADS. The CDR3 has 12 amino acids. CDR3: CASSARTYAQYF. The CDR3 DNA, read in part, is TGTGCCAGCAGTGCGCGGACTTATGCACAGTAC.